Below are 21 T cell receptor beta chains sequenced from a single sample in a study of T-cell memory formation after mild COVID-19. MiXCR, run by TCRdb on the 5' RACE reads, gives a single entry per CDR3 protein. This repertoire shows about 270,000 distinct CDR3 sequences, approximately 18% found once; its top ten account for 20% to 25%. Specimen: PBMCs or a T cell subset sorted from them (not recorded which). Every receptor here comes from a man between 18 and 29 years old who had mild COVID-19 (a few samples of this study predate the infection). Cell type and time point are not known.

This clonotype was detected many times. J is TRBJ1-2 and V is TRBV20-1; maybe TRBD1 (6 bases). The V gene lost 3 bases and the J gene lost 8 bases, with 19 bases spanning the gap. The germline CDR1 and CDR2 sequences are DFQATT and SNEGSKA (reference sequence). The CDR3 has 14 residues. CDR3 region: CSARTGKGVLGYTF. In DNA form, the CDR3 reads TGCAGTGCTAGGACGGGAAAGGGGGTGTTAGGCTACACCTTC.

In this sample, this clonotype turned up many times. The chain has TRBV5-1 and TRBJ2-2; TRBD1 might be the D (6 bases). Trimming stripped 3 bases from V and 2 bases from J, with 14 bases between. The CDR3 extends over 16 amino acids. Germline-derived CDR1 and CDR2 are SGHRS and YFSETQ. The CDR3 spells CASSYSGTPNTGELFF. The CDR3 nucleotides are TGCGCCAGCAGCTACTCCGGGACACCAAACACCGGGGAGCTGTTTTTT.

This clonotype has a handful of counts. The chain employs TRBV11-1 and TRBJ2-7; 11 nucleotides match TRBD1. CDR1 and CDR2 (germline): SGHAT, FQDESV (reference sequence). CDR3 size: 14 residues. Losses at the gene ends were 7 bases for V and 5 bases for J; bases not matched to a gene: 7. Here the CDR3 reads CASKVDRGRDEQYF. The CDR3, as DNA: TGTGCCAGCAAGGTGGACAGGGGGCGCGACGAGCAGTACTTC. Together with reference TRBV11-1 and TRBJ2-7, the CDR3 gives the full variable domain: EAEVAQSPRYKITEKSQAVAFWCDPISGHATLYWYRQILGQGPELLVQFQDESVVDDSQLPKDRFSAERLKGVDSTLKIQPAELGDSAMYLCASKVDRGRDEQYFGPGTRLTVT.

This clonotype has only a few counts. The rearrangement uses TRBV5-5 and TRBJ2-3; the D call may be TRBD1 or TRBD2 (5 bases each). Trimming cost V 4 bases and J 2 bases, with 14 bases left between them. Germline V gives CDR1 SGHKS, CDR2 YYEKEE (reference sequence). The CDR3 sequence is 15 residues long. Written as DNA, the CDR3 is TGTGCCAGCAGCCCGGTGGGGGTCCCCACAGATACGCAGTATTTT. It yields the protein CASSPVGVPTDTQYF.

This clonotype was recorded a few times. The chain's CDR3 is CATSSTGSGELFF. As DNA, the CDR3 is TGTGCCACCAGCAGTACAGGGTCCGGGGAGCTGTTTTTT. The chain links TRBV15 to TRBJ2-2, with a possible D match to TRBD1 (6 bases). CDR1 and CDR2 from the germline V gene are LNHNV and YYDKDF (reference sequence). The CDR3 covers 13 residues. The V and J ends lost 3 bases and 6 bases respectively, with 8 bases between them.

The chain combines TRBV30 with TRBJ1-2; possible D gene TRBD1, 5 bases. Germline V gene lookup returns CDR1 GTSNPN and CDR2 SVGIG (reference sequence). Trimming pared 2 bases from V and 3 bases from J, leaving 16 bases between. This CDR3 comprises 15 residues. As DNA, the CDR3 is TGTGCCTGGAGTTCAGTGGAGGGGATATACTATGGCTACACCTTC. It codes for CAWSSVEGIYYGYTF.

This clonotype was counted a few times. This chain links TRBV4-3 with TRBJ2-2; D unresolved. The CDR3 totals 14 residues. Trimming removed 0 bases from V and 5 bases from J, with 7 bases in between. Per the germline V gene, CDR1 is LGHNA and CDR2 is YSLEER. The CDR3 is CASSQDLRTGELFF. The CDR3 DNA is TGCGCCAGCAGCCAAGATTTGAGGACCGGGGAGCTGTTTTTT.

This clonotype was counted between two and nine times. J is TRBJ2-3 and V is TRBV20-1; D call uncertain. This CDR3 is 11 amino acids long. V gave up 1 base and J gave up 12 bases, with 11 bases separating them. Per the germline V gene, CDR1 is DFQATT and CDR2 is SNEGSKA (reference sequence). The CDR3 reads CSARVSQDQYF. CDR3 DNA sequence: TGCAGTGCTAGAGTGTCGCAGGATCAGTATTTT.

This clonotype was counted a few times. V is TRBV4-1 and J is TRBJ2-3; possible D gene TRBD1, 6 bases. Germline CDR1 and CDR2: MGHRA and YSYEKL. With 4 bases removed from V and 3 bases from J, the gap between germline ends came to 11 bases. CDR3 length: 14 residues. CDR3 amino acids: CASSLRDITDTQYF. Written as DNA, the CDR3 is TGCGCCAGCAGCCTCAGGGACATAACAGATACGCAGTATTTT.

This clonotype was observed a handful of times. The chain uses TRBV12-3 or TRBV12-4 and TRBJ1-2, with a tentative D call TRBD1 (5 bases). The germline V and J ends were trimmed by 6 bases and 4 bases, with 9 bases remaining between them. The CDR3 spans 12 residues. The DNA of the CDR3 is TGTGCCAGCAGACCCGGGGGCTATGGCTACACCTTC. The encoded protein is CASRPGGYGYTF.

This chain uses TRBV5-6 with TRBJ1-5; perhaps TRBD1 as D (6 bases). Germline V lookup: CDR1 SGHDT, CDR2 YYEEEE. The CDR3 has 14 residues. Trimming pared 4 bases from V and 9 bases from J, leaving 17 bases between. In nucleotides, the CDR3 is TGTGCCAGCAGCCGCAACAGGGAACTGGGGCCCCAGCATTTT. Translating it yields CASSRNRELGPQHF. Supplemented by reference TRBV5-6 and TRBJ1-5, the full variable domain reads DAGVTQSPTHLIKTRGQQVTLRCSPKSGHDTVSWYQQALGQGPQFIFQYYEEEERQRGNFPDRFSGHQFPNYSSELNVNALLLGDSALYLCASSRNRELGPQHFGDGTRLSIL.

The chain combines TRBV6-2 or TRBV6-3 with TRBJ1-1, with D uncertain. Germline V gene data show CDR1 as MNHEY and CDR2 as SVGEGT. The V gene lost 9 bases and the J gene lost 0 bases, with 11 bases spanning the gap. This CDR3 is built from 13 residues. CDR3 sequence: CASSTGVNTEAFF. The CDR3 bases are TGTGCCAGTAGTACCGGGGTGAACACTGAAGCTTTCTTT.

The genes are TRBV11-2 and TRBJ2-2; 10 bases map to TRBD2. Germline V gene data show CDR1 as SGHAT and CDR2 as FQNNGV. V trimming: 1 base; J trimming: 7 bases; junction bases outside the gene matches: 9. The CDR3 runs 17 residues. The CDR3 DNA sequence: TGTGCCAGCAGCTTAGCGAGCGGGGGGGTTCGAATCGGGGAGCTGTTTTTT. Translation: CASSLASGGVRIGELFF.

This clonotype has a handful of counts. The rearrangement links TRBV10-3 to TRBJ1-5; D gene ambiguous. From germline, CDR1 is ENHRY and CDR2 SYGVKD. Trimming cost V 6 bases and J 2 bases, with 8 bases left between them. This CDR3 contains 13 residues. CDR3 nucleotide sequence: TGTGCCATCAGGGCGGATGGCAATCAGCCCCAGCATTTT. Its protein is CAIRADGNQPQHF.

The chain joins TRBV7-7 to TRBJ1-2; D gene ambiguous. This CDR3 is built from 13 residues. V dropped 5 bases and J dropped 8 bases, with 15 bases sitting between them. Germline lookup yields CDR1 SSHAT and CDR2 FNYEAQ (reference sequence). The CDR3 nucleotides read TGTGCCAGCAGCCCACTACCCGGGGAAGGCTACACCTTC. Amino acids: CASSPLPGEGYTF.

CDR3 in amino acids: CASSQVAGFGGANVLTF. CDR3 sequence (DNA): TGTGCCAGCAGCCAAGTGGCGGGATTTGGCGGGGCCAACGTCCTGACTTTC. J is TRBJ2-6 and V is TRBV4-2, with D perhaps TRBD2 (6 bases). The CDR3 has 17 amino acids. V gave up 1 base and J gave up 4 bases, with 14 bases separating them. From germline, CDR1 is LGHNA and CDR2 YNFKEQ.

The chain links TRBV12-3 or TRBV12-4 to TRBJ2-1, with D possibly being TRBD2 (5 bases). Trimming left V 6 bases short and J 0 bases short, with 9 bases between. This CDR3 spans 14 amino acids. CDR3 sequence reads: CASRNRDSYNEQFF. In nucleotides, the CDR3 is TGTGCCAGCAGAAACCGGGACTCCTACAATGAGCAGTTCTTC.

The genes are TRBV11-2 and TRBJ2-1; 7 positions match TRBD2. With 6 bases clipped from V and 10 bases from J, the junction kept 3 bases outside the gene matches. The germline V gene has CDR1 SGHAT and CDR2 FQNNGV. The CDR3 loop spans 11 amino acids. In DNA form, the CDR3 reads TGTGCCAGCAGTTCGACTAGCGAGCAGTTCTTC. Encoded protein: CASSSTSEQFF.

Many counts were recorded for this clonotype. The chain combines TRBV11-2 with TRBJ2-5, with a tentative D call TRBD2 (6 bases). There are 14 residues in the CDR3. The V end was cut by 3 bases, the J end by 2 bases, with 10 bases between. Per germline, CDR1 SGHAT and CDR2 FQNNGV. CDR3 in amino acids: CASSLELAQETQYF. The CDR3 nucleotides read TGTGCCAGCAGCTTGGAACTAGCACAAGAGACCCAGTACTTC.

The rearrangement uses TRBV7-9 and TRBJ1-2, with D possibly matching TRBD1 (5 bases). Per the germline V gene, CDR1 is SEHNR and CDR2 is FQNEAQ (reference sequence). Trimming shortened V by 2 bases and J by 4 bases, and 11 bases separated the two germline ends. The CDR3 totals 14 residues. The CDR3 loop reads CASSLLGRAYGYTF. In nucleotides, the CDR3 is TGTGCCAGCAGCTTACTGGGCAGGGCCTATGGCTACACCTTC.

V and J are TRBV7-2 and TRBJ1-2; D not resolved. Looked up from germline, CDR1 is SGHTA and CDR2 is FQGNSA. The CDR3 is 12 amino acids. The V end was cut by 5 bases, the J end by 2 bases, with 6 bases between. CDR3: CASSPRNYGYTF. The CDR3 DNA sequence: TGTGCCAGCAGCCCCCGGAACTATGGCTACACCTTC.